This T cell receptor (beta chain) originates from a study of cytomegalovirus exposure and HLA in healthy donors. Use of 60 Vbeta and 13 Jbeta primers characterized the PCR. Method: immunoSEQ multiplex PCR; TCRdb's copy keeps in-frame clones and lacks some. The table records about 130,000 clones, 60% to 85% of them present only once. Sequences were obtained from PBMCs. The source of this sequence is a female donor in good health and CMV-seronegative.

The CDR3 DNA follows: TGTGCCAGTAGTCTCCCTAGGACAGGGGGCGGAGGCGAAAAACTGTTTTTT. It is translated as CASSLPRTGGGGEKLFF. The chain recombines TRBV19 with TRBJ1-4; 11 positions agree with TRBD1. The CDR3 length is 17 residues. J was trimmed by 8 bases and V by 5 bases; bases with no gene match: 13. Germline values: CDR1 LNHDA, CDR2 SQIVND (reference sequence).